Listed below are T cell receptor beta chains from one sample, sequenced in a study of blood T cell repertoires in COVID-19. Assay used: immunoSEQ multiplex PCR; TCRdb lists only in-frame clones, some missing. Altogether under 300,000 clones are present, almost 90% being singletons, with the ten largest covering approximately 2.3%. Sequenced sample: peripheral blood. The receptors were sampled from a woman aged 55-70 years with COVID-19, enrolled during active disease. Each CDR3 is given with its conserved first and last residue. Each record gives: V gene, J gene, clone size, D gene, CDR3 protein, CDR3 DNA. The D gene is left open where the match is weak. A clone size is listed for some rows: how often the clone was seen (once, few, many), or a class if it is expanded.

V: TRBV5-8
J: TRBJ1-5
size: -
D: -
CDR3: CASTERGHHNQPQHF
DNA: TGTGCCAGCACCGAAAGGGGACACCACAATCAGCCCCAGCATTTT

V: TRBV14
J: TRBJ2-7
size: -
D: -
CDR3: CASSGGSYEQYF
DNA: TGTGCCAGCAGCGGGGGGTCCTACGAGCAGTACTTC

V: TRBV7-3
J: TRBJ1-1
size: -
D: -
CDR3: CASSSTANMNTEAFF
DNA: TGTGCCAGCAGCTCGACAGCTAACATGAACACTGAAGCTTTCTTT

V: TRBV6-2/TRBV6-3
J: TRBJ1-5
size: -
D: -
CDR3: CASSPERYRQPQHF
DNA: TGTGCCAGCAGCCCCGAGAGGTACAGGCAGCCCCAGCATTTT

V: TRBV5-6
J: TRBJ2-1
size: -
D: -
CDR3: CASSSLDTDSYNEQFF
DNA: TGTGCCAGCAGCTCCCTCGACACTGACTCCTACAATGAGCAGTTCTTC

V: TRBV6-5
J: TRBJ2-7
size: -
D: TRBD1
CDR3: CASSRDRGSGEQYF
DNA: TGTGCCAGCAGCCGGGACAGGGGGTCAGGCGAGCAGTACTTC

V: TRBV7-9
J: TRBJ2-3
size: -
D: TRBD2
CDR3: CASSSTRLANTDTQYF
DNA: TGTGCCAGCAGCTCAACTAGACTAGCGAACACAGATACGCAGTATTTT

V: TRBV6-5
J: TRBJ2-7
size: -
D: -
CDR3: CASSIQSYYEQYF
DNA: TGTGCCAGCAGTATACAGAGCTACTACGAGCAGTACTTC

V: TRBV27
J: TRBJ1-2
size: -
D: -
CDR3: CASSLGGGPTYYGYTF
DNA: TGTGCCAGCAGCCTCGGGGGGGGACCCACATACTATGGCTACACCTTC

V: TRBV9
J: TRBJ1-2
size: few
D: -
CDR3: CASSVDPGLLYGYTF
DNA: TGTGCCAGCAGCGTAGATCCAGGGCTTCTCTATGGCTACACCTTC

V: TRBV15
J: TRBJ1-6
size: -
D: -
CDR3: CATSPNRHSTPLHF
DNA: TGTGCCACCAGCCCCAACAGGCATTCTACCCCCCTCCACTTT

V: TRBV7-6
J: TRBJ1-2
size: -
D: -
CDR3: CASSFFTVPNYGYTF
DNA: TGTGCCAGCAGCTTCTTTACGGTACCAAACTATGGCTACACCTTC

V: TRBV9
J: TRBJ2-5
size: -
D: TRBD2
CDR3: CASSPLLADQETQYF
DNA: TGTGCCAGCAGCCCCCTCCTAGCGGACCAAGAGACCCAGTACTTC

V: TRBV24-1
J: TRBJ2-3
size: once
D: TRBD2
CDR3: CATRALAGGGGGTDTQYF
DNA: TGTGCCACCAGGGCCCTAGCGGGGGGTGGTGGGGGCACAGATACGCAGTATTTT

V: TRBV5-1
J: TRBJ1-3
size: -
D: -
CDR3: CASSYGGEGGNTIYF
DNA: TGCGCCAGCAGCTACGGAGGGGAGGGAGGAAACACCATATATTTT

V: TRBV11-2
J: TRBJ1-4
size: -
D: TRBD1
CDR3: CASSLAGTANEKLFF
DNA: TGTGCCAGCAGCTTAGCCGGGACAGCTAATGAAAAACTGTTTTTT

V: TRBV18
J: TRBJ2-5
size: -
D: TRBD1
CDR3: CASSPLTGGQETQYF
DNA: TGTGCCAGCTCACCACTGACAGGGGGGCAAGAGACCCAGTACTTC

V: TRBV4-1
J: TRBJ1-4
size: -
D: TRBD1
CDR3: CASSPLDRDRVTSRFF
DNA: TGCGCCAGCAGCCCACTAGACCGGGACAGGGTTACGTCCCGGTTTTTT

V: TRBV5-6
J: TRBJ1-1
size: -
D: -
CDR3: CASSLAGVARNTEAFF
DNA: TGTGCCAGCAGCTTGGCCGGGGTGGCGAGGAACACTGAAGCTTTCTTT

V: TRBV7-2
J: TRBJ1-3
size: -
D: TRBD1
CDR3: CASSLGPGQGSTIYF
DNA: TGTGCCAGCAGCTTAGGTCCGGGACAGGGGTCCACCATATATTTT

V: TRBV6-5
J: TRBJ1-3
size: -
D: -
CDR3: CASSYSGANSGNTIYF
DNA: TGTGCCAGCAGTTACTCGGGCGCTAACTCTGGAAACACCATATATTTT

V: TRBV3-1/TRBV3-2
J: TRBJ2-7
size: -
D: -
CDR3: CASSPSSYEQYF
DNA: TGTGCCAGCAGCCCTAGCTCCTACGAGCAGTACTTC

V: TRBV7-9
J: TRBJ2-7
size: -
D: -
CDR3: CASSSFRGVRSYEQYF
DNA: TGTGCCAGCAGCTCCTTCAGGGGGGTAAGGTCCTACGAGCAGTACTTC

V: TRBV11-3
J: TRBJ2-2
size: -
D: TRBD1
CDR3: CASSPRQGLYTGELFF
DNA: TGTGCCAGCAGCCCCCGACAGGGGCTATATACCGGGGAGCTGTTTTTT

V: TRBV29-1
J: TRBJ1-5
size: -
D: TRBD1
CDR3: CSVGQGDNQPQHF
DNA: TGCAGCGTTGGACAGGGCGACAATCAGCCCCAGCATTTT

V: TRBV5-6
J: TRBJ1-1
size: -
D: -
CDR3: CASSSGVNTEAFF
DNA: TGTGCCAGCAGCTCAGGGGTGAACACTGAAGCTTTCTTT

V: TRBV7-2
J: TRBJ1-2
size: -
D: -
CDR3: CASSSSGTPNYGYTF
DNA: TGTGCCAGCAGCTCCTCCGGGACACCAAACTATGGCTACACCTTC

V: TRBV27
J: TRBJ2-5
size: few
D: TRBD2
CDR3: CASSLAGDGETQYF
DNA: TGTGCCAGCAGTTTAGCGGGGGACGGGGAGACCCAGTACTTC

V: TRBV19
J: TRBJ1-6
size: -
D: -
CDR3: CASSRDRSGSYNSPLHF
DNA: TGTGCCAGTAGTCGTGACCGGAGTGGCTCCTATAATTCACCCCTCCACTTT

V: TRBV6-6
J: TRBJ1-3
size: once
D: -
CDR3: CASSPDNSGNTIYF
DNA: TGTGCCAGCAGCCCGGACAACTCTGGAAACACCATATATTTT

V: TRBV5-4
J: TRBJ2-5
size: -
D: -
CDR3: CASSPGVSASRETQYF
DNA: TGTGCCAGCAGCCCCGGAGTGAGTGCGTCTCGGGAGACCCAGTACTTC

V: TRBV18
J: TRBJ1-4
size: -
D: -
CDR3: CATSSGTLNEKLFF
DNA: TGTGCCACCTCATCCGGTACGCTTAATGAAAAACTGTTTTTT

V: TRBV25-1
J: TRBJ1-1
size: few
D: TRBD1
CDR3: CASRHRGPNTEAFF
DNA: TGTGCCAGCAGACACAGGGGGCCGAACACTGAAGCTTTCTTT

V: TRBV6-2/TRBV6-3
J: TRBJ2-7
size: -
D: -
CDR3: CASSLTTRRQRPYEQYF
DNA: TGTGCCAGCAGCCTGACCACCCGGAGACAGCGACCCTACGAGCAGTACTTC

V: TRBV19
J: TRBJ1-1
size: few
D: -
CDR3: CASTSRENTEAFF
DNA: TGTGCCAGTACAAGTCGGGAGAACACTGAAGCTTTCTTT

V: TRBV7-3
J: TRBJ2-2
size: -
D: TRBD2
CDR3: CASSPLLGRGGPGELFF
DNA: TGTGCCAGCAGCCCCCTTTTGGGGCGGGGGGGCCCCGGGGAGCTGTTTTTT

V: TRBV11-3
J: TRBJ2-1
size: -
D: TRBD1
CDR3: CASSPRGQGTYNEQFF
DNA: TGTGCCAGCAGCCCAAGGGGACAGGGAACCTACAATGAGCAGTTCTTC